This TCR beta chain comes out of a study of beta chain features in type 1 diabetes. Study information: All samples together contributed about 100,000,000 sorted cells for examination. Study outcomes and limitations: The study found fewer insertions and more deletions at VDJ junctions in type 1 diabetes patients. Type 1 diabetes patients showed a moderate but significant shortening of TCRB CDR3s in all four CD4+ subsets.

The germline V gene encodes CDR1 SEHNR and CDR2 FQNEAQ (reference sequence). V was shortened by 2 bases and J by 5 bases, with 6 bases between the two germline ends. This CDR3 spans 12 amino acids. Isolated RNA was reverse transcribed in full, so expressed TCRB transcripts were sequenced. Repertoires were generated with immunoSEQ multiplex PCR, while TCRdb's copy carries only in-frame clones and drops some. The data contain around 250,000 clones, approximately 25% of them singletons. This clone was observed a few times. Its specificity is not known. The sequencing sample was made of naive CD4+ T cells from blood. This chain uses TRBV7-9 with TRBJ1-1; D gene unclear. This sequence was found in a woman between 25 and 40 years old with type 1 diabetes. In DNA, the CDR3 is TGTGCCAGCAGCTTATCGAGGACTGAAGCTTTCTTT. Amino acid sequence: CASSLSRTEAFF.